A selection of T cell receptor beta chains follows, all from one sample in a study of T cell repertoires in cytomegalovirus infection. These TCRs' antigens remain unknown. TCRdb called the reads again in MiXCR, with one record for every CDR3 protein. Among 71,000 or so distinct CDR3 sequences, more than 20% were seen once, and the ten largest hold 55% to 75%. Material: CD8+ T cells from cultured PBMCs, obtained from culture after CMV antigen stimulation. These receptors all come from a human donor in good health (CMV status not recorded). Some clones in this sample may be carry-over from other donors' samples. Each CDR3 is given with its conserved first and last residue. The order of the fields is J gene, V gene, CDR3 protein.

TRBJ2-5 | TRBV10-2 | CASSSYGTGGETQYF
TRBJ1-6 | TRBV7-2 | CASSLHGRALHF
TRBJ1-1 | TRBV19 | CASSMDPEAFF
TRBJ1-2 | TRBV7-9 | CASSLAGDIRYGYTF
TRBJ1-5 | TRBV27 | CASRPGQNNQPQHF
TRBJ1-5 | TRBV6-2/TRBV6-3 | CASSAILTRYSNQPQHF
TRBJ2-2 | TRBV7-2 | CASSSQGWAGELFF
TRBJ2-1 | TRBV12-3/TRBV12-4 | CASSFLAGGPYNEQFF
TRBJ2-1 | TRBV12-3/TRBV12-4 | CASSLGSGIYNEQFF
TRBJ2-7 | TRBV7-9 | CASSTRGGYEQYF
TRBJ1-1 | TRBV7-2 | CASIPSGTEFMNTEAFF
TRBJ2-3 | TRBV7-2 | CASSPTDRAATDTQYF
TRBJ1-4 | TRBV4-2 | CASSRRRTGPNEKLFF
TRBJ2-7 | TRBV7-2 | CASSPTGQGNYEQYF
TRBJ1-1 | TRBV7-8 | CASSLAPGQDRIPEAFF
TRBJ1-2 | TRBV6-2/TRBV6-3 | CATEGQVDYGYTF
TRBJ2-1 | TRBV9 | CASSPRRHSYNEQFF
TRBJ2-5 | TRBV7-2 | CASSPDGGGETQYF
TRBJ2-3 | TRBV27 | CASSSNPDTQYF
TRBJ2-7 | TRBV29-1 | CSVLWGNRYEQYF
TRBJ1-1 | TRBV6-5 | CASSYSGEGAKSEAFF
TRBJ1-4 | TRBV7-2 | CASSTYWATNEKLFF
TRBJ2-3 | TRBV6-1 | CASSVGMDTQYF
TRBJ2-7 | TRBV7-9 | CASSPPGGFRESYEQYF
TRBJ2-1 | TRBV7-8 | CASSARQGSYNEQFF
TRBJ1-1 | TRBV20-1 | CSASPPGYTEAFF
TRBJ2-3 | TRBV2 | CAASGGDTDTQYF
TRBJ2-1 | TRBV6-1 | CASSELAGIYNEQFF
TRBJ1-4 | TRBV7-2 | CASSSPGQREKLFF
TRBJ1-1 | TRBV7-8 | CASSTRTLMNTEAFF
TRBJ1-6 | TRBV6-5 | CASSYSSVSPLHF
TRBJ1-1 | TRBV7-6 | CASSAPGGVNTEAFF
TRBJ1-2 | TRBV6-6 | CASSYGAGRNGYTF
TRBJ2-3 | TRBV7-8 | CASRGGRARTDTQYF
TRBJ2-7 | TRBV7-6 | CASSLGRANEQYF
TRBJ1-1 | TRBV6-5 | CASSYSRGAGTEAFF
TRBJ2-7 | TRBV7-9 | CASSPGLAGTYEQYF
TRBJ2-4 | TRBV5-1 | CASSLGGESIQYF
TRBJ2-3 | TRBV11-3 | CASSSLTSGVDTQYF
TRBJ2-5 | TRBV19 | CASSIRQGVETQYF
TRBJ2-5 | TRBV4-1 | CASSYWQNQETQYF